This T cell receptor (beta chain) was found in a study of blood T cell repertoires in COVID-19. Study as a whole: Researchers got acute and convalescent COVID-19 samples from the United States, Italy and Spain. PBMCs, B-cell-depleted T cells, or T cells provided the cDNA or gDNA that made up the material.

Original methodology: Reference gene primer amplification in the assay estimated nucleated cell counts. TCRdb's copy holds only in-frame clones and misses some; the assay was immunoSEQ multiplex PCR. The V and J calls and clone size are taken from that table; D and trimming were inferred from the DNA. The sample lists over 150,000 clones; approximately 78% were seen once. The CDR3 covers 17 residues. V was trimmed by 4 bases and J by 0 bases, leaving 18 bases between them. The sequence was collected from an older man with acute or convalescent COVID-19. Material for sequencing was peripheral blood. This sequence joins TRBV5-7 and TRBJ2-3, with a possible D match to TRBD2 (6 bases). TRBV5-7 is given ORF status, its function remaining uncertain. The CDR3 sequence: CASSRKGRGESTDTQYF. In DNA, the CDR3 is TGTGCCAGCAGCCGGAAGGGGCGGGGTGAGAGCACAGATACGCAGTATTTT.